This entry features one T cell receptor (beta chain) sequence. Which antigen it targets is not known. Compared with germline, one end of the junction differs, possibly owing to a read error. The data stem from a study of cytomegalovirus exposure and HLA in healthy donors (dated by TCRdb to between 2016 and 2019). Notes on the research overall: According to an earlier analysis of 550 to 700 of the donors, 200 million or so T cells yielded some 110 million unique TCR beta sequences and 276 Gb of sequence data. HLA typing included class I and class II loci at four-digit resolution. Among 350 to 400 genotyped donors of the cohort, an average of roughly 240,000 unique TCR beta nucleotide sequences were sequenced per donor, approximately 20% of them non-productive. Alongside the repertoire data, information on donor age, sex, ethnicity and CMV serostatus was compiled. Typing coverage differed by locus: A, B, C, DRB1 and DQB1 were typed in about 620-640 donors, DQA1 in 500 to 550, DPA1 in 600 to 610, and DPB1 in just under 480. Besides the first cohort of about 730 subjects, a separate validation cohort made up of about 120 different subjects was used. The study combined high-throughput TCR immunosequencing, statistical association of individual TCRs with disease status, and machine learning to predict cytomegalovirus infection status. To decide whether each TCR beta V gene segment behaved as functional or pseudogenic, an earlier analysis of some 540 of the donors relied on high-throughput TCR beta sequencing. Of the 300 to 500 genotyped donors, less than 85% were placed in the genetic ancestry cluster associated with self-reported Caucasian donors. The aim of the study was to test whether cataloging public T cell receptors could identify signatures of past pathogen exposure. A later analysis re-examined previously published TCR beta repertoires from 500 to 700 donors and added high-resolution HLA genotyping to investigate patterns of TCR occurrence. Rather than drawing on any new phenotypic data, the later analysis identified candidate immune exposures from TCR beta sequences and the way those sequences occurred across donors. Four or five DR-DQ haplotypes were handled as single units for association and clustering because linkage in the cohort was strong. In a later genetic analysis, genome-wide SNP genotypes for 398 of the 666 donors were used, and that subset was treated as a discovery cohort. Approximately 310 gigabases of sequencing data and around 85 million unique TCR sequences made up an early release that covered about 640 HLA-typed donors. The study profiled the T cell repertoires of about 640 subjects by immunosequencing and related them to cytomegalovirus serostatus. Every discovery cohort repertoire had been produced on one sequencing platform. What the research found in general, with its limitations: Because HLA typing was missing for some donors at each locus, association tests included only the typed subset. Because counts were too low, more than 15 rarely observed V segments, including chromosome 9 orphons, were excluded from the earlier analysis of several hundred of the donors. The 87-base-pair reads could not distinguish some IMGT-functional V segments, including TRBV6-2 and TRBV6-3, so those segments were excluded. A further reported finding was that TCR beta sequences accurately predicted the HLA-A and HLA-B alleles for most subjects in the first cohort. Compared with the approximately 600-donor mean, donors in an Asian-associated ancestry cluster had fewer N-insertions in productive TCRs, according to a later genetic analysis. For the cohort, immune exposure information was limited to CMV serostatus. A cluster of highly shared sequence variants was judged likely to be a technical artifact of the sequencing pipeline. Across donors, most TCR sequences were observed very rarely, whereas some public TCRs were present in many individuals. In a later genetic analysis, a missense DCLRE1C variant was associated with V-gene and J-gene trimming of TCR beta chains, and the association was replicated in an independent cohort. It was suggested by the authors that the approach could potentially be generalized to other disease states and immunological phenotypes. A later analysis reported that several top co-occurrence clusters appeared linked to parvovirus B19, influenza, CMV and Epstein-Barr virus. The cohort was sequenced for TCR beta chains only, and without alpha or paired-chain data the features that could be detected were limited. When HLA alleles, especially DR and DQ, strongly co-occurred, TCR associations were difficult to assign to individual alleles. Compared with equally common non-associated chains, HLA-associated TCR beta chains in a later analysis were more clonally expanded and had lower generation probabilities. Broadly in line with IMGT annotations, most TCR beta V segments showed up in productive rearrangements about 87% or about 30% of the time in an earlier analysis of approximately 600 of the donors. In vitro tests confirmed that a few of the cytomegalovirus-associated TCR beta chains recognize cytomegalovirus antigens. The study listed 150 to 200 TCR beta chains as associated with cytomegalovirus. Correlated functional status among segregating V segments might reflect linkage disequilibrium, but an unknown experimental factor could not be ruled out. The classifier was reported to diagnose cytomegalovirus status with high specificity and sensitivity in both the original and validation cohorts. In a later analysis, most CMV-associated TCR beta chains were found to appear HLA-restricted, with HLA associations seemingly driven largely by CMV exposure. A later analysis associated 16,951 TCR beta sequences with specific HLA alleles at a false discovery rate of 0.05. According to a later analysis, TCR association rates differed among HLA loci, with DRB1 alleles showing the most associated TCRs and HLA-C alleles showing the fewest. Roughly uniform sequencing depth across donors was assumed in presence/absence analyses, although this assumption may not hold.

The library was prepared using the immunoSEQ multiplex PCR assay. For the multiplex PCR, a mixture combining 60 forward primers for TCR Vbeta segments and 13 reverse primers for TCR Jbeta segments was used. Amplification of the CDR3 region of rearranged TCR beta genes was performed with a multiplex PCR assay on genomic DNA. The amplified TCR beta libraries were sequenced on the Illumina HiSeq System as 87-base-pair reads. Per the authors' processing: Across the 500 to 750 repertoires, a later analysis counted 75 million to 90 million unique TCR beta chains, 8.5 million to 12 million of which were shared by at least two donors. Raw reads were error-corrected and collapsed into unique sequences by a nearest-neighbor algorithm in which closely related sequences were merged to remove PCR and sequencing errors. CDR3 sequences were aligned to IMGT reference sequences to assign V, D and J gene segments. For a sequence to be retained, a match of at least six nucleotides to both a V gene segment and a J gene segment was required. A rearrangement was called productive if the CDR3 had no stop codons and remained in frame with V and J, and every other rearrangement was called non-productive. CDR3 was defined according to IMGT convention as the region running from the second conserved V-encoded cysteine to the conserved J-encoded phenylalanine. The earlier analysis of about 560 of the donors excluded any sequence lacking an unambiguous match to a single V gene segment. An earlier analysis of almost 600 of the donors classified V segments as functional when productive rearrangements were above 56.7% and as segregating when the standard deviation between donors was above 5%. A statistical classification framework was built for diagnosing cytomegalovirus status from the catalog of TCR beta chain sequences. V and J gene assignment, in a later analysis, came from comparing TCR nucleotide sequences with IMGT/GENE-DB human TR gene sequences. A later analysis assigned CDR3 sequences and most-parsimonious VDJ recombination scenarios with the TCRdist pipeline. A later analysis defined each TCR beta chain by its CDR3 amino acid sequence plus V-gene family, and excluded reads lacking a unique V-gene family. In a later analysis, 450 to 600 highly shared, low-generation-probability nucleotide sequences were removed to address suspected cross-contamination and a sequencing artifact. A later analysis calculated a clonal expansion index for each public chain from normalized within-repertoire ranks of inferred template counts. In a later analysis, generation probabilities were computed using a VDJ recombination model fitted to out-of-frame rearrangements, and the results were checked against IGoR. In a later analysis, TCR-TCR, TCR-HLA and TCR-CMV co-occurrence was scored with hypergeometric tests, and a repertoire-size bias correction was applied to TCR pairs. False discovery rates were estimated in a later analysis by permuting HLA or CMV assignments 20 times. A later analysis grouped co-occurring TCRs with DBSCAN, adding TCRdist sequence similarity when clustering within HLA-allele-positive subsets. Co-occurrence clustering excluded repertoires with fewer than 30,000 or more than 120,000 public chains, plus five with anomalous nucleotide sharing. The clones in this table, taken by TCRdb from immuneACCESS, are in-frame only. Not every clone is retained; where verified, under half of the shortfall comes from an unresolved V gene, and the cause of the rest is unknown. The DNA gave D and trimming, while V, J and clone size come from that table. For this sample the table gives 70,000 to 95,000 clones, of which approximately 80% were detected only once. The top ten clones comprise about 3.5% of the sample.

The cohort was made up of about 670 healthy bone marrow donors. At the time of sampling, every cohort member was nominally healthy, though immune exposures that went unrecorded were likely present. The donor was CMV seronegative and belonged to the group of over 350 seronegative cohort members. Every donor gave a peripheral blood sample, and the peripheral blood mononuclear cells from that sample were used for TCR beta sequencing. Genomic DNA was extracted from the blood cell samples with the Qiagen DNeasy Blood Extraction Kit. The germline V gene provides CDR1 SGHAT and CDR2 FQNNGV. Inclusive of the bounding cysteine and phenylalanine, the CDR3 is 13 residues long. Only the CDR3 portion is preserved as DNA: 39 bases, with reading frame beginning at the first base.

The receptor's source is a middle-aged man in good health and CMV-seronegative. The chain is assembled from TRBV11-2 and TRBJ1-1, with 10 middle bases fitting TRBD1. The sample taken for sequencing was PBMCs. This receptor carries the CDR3 CASSVDRGRQAFF. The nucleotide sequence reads TGTGCCAGCAGCGTAGACAGGGGGCGGCAAGCTTTCTTT.